The 11 T cell receptor beta chains below were found in one sample sequenced in a study of CD8 T cells in Susac syndrome. Random hexamers were used to reverse transcribe the RNA input (about 0.5 to 1 ug). TCRdb analysed the immunoSEQ multiplex PCR reads with MiXCR anew, one entry per CDR3 protein. Here the sample spans 110,000 to 150,000 distinct CDR3 sequences, 90% to 96% being singletons. The sequencing sample was made of CD4+ T cells from PBMCs. The receptors originated from a human donor with Susac syndrome.

The rearrangement uses TRBV18 and TRBJ2-1; tentative D call: TRBD2 (6 bases). The CDR3 extends over 14 amino acids. V lost 3 bases and J 6 bases, leaving 12 bases between the germline ends. Germline loops: CDR1 KGHSH, CDR2 LQKENI. CDR3 nucleotides: TGTGCCAGCTCACCCCCGGGAGTGGCCAATGAGCAGTTCTTC. As protein: CASSPPGVANEQFF. The full variable domain, rest sourced from reference TRBV18 and TRBJ2-1, is NAGVMQNPRHLVRRRGQEARLRCSPMKGHSHVYWYRQLPEEGLKFMVYLQKENIIDESGMPKERFSAEFPKEGPSILRIQQVVRGDSAAYFCASSPPGVANEQFFGPGTRLTVL.

The chain employs TRBV7-9 and TRBJ2-3, with D perhaps matching TRBD1 (6 bases). V gave up 2 bases and J gave up 5 bases, with 20 bases separating them. The CDR3 sequence is 17 residues long. CDR1 is SEHNR and CDR2 is FQNEAQ in the germline V gene (reference sequence). The CDR3 nucleotides are TGTGCCAGCAGCTTACGAAGCCGGGACATAGGTGGAGATACGCAGTATTTT. It codes for CASSLRSRDIGGDTQYF.

The CDR3 here is CASSQDRGSLYQETQYF. CDR3 nucleotide sequence: TGCGCCAGCAGCCAAGATAGGGGCAGCCTGTACCAAGAGACCCAGTACTTC. V gene TRBV4-1 combines with J gene TRBJ2-5, with D possibly being TRBD1 (5 bases). Germline CDR1 MGHRA, CDR2 YSYEKL. This CDR3 is built from 17 residues. The V gene lost 0 bases and the J gene lost 0 bases, with 14 bases spanning the gap.

This sequence joins TRBV19 and TRBJ2-2; perhaps TRBD1 as D (5 bases). In germline, CDR1 is LNHDA, CDR2 SQIVND (reference sequence). The CDR3 totals 13 residues. Trimming stripped 3 bases from V and 3 bases from J, with 5 bases between. The CDR3 reads CASSIRDTGELFF. Written as DNA, the CDR3 is TGTGCCAGTAGTATCAGGGACACCGGGGAGCTGTTTTTT. Filled out from reference TRBV19 and TRBJ2-2, the complete variable domain reads DGGITQSPKYLFRKEGQNVTLSCEQNLNHDAMYWYRQDPGQGLRLIYYSQIVNDFQKGDIAEGYSVSREKKESFPLTVTSAQKNPTAFYLCASSIRDTGELFFGEGSRLTVL.

The V gene is TRBV3-1, the J gene TRBJ1-1, with D uncertain. The V end was cut by 3 bases, the J end by 3 bases, with 5 bases between. CDR1 is LGHDT, CDR2 YNNKEL, per germline (reference sequence). The CDR3 contains 12 residues. CDR3 nucleotide sequence: TGTGCCAGCAGCCAGGATGACACTGAAGCTTTCTTT. This sequence encodes CASSQDDTEAFF.

The chain combines TRBV25-1 with TRBJ2-7; 7 bases align to TRBD1. The CDR3 is 14 amino acids. Per the germline V gene, CDR1 is MGHDK and CDR2 is SYGVNS. V dropped 5 bases and J dropped 6; count of bases not matched to a gene: 10. The CDR3 DNA follows: TGTGCCAGCAGTCAACCCGGAACAGGGGTCGAGCAGTACTTC. It codes for CASSQPGTGVEQYF.

The chain has TRBV11-2 and TRBJ1-5; the D gene is possibly TRBD1 (6 bases). V lost 5 bases, J lost 5 bases, and 10 bases lay in between. CDR3 length: 13 amino acids. Per the germline V gene, CDR1 is SGHAT and CDR2 is FQNNGV. The CDR3 sequence: CASSPDRHQPQHF. Written as DNA, the CDR3 is TGTGCCAGCAGCCCCGACAGGCATCAGCCCCAGCATTTT. The full variable domain, in which reference TRBV11-2 and TRBJ1-5 provide the parts outside the CDR3, is EAGVAQSPRYKIIEKRQSVAFWCNPISGHATLYWYQQILGQGPKLLIQFQNNGVVDDSQLPKDRFSAERLKGVDSTLKIQPAKLEDSAVYLCASSPDRHQPQHFGDGTRLSIL.

The chain combines TRBV4-2 with TRBJ1-3, with D uncertain. The V end lost 1 base, the J end lost 2 bases, and 12 bases lay between the germline ends. CDR1 is LGHNA and CDR2 is YNFKEQ in the germline V gene. The CDR3 is made up of 16 amino acids. CDR3 sequence reads: CASSQGGVEAGNTIYF. The CDR3 bases are TGTGCCAGCAGCCAAGGCGGGGTCGAAGCTGGAAACACCATATATTTT.

The rearrangement joins TRBV7-2 to TRBJ2-7; 7 bases map to TRBD2. Germline values: CDR1 SGHTA, CDR2 FQGNSA. V gave up 3 bases and J gave up 2 bases; unmatched junction bases: 7. The length of the CDR3 is 15 residues. Here the CDR3 DNA reads TGTGCCAGCAGCTTGTCCGGGACTAAAGCCTACGAGCAGTACTTC. This codes for CASSLSGTKAYEQYF.

Here the CDR3 DNA reads TGCGCCAGCAGCCAGGGGACTGGGGGGCCGTACTCTGGAAACACCATATATTTT. Translating it yields CASSQGTGGPYSGNTIYF. V and J are TRBV4-1 and TRBJ1-3; possibly TRBD1 for D (6 bases). The germline gives CDR1 MGHRA, CDR2 YSYEKL. V was shortened by 3 bases and J by 0 bases, with 18 bases between the two germline ends. The CDR3 extends over 18 amino acids.

The DNA of the CDR3 is TGTGCCAGCAAACAGTCCACCCAGCCCCAGCATTTT. Residues: CASKQSTQPQHF. The chain joins TRBV28 to TRBJ1-5, with unresolved D. Germline V gene sequence: CDR1 MDHEN, CDR2 SYDVKM. This CDR3 region has 12 residues. V lost 7 bases and J lost 7, with 11 bases in between.